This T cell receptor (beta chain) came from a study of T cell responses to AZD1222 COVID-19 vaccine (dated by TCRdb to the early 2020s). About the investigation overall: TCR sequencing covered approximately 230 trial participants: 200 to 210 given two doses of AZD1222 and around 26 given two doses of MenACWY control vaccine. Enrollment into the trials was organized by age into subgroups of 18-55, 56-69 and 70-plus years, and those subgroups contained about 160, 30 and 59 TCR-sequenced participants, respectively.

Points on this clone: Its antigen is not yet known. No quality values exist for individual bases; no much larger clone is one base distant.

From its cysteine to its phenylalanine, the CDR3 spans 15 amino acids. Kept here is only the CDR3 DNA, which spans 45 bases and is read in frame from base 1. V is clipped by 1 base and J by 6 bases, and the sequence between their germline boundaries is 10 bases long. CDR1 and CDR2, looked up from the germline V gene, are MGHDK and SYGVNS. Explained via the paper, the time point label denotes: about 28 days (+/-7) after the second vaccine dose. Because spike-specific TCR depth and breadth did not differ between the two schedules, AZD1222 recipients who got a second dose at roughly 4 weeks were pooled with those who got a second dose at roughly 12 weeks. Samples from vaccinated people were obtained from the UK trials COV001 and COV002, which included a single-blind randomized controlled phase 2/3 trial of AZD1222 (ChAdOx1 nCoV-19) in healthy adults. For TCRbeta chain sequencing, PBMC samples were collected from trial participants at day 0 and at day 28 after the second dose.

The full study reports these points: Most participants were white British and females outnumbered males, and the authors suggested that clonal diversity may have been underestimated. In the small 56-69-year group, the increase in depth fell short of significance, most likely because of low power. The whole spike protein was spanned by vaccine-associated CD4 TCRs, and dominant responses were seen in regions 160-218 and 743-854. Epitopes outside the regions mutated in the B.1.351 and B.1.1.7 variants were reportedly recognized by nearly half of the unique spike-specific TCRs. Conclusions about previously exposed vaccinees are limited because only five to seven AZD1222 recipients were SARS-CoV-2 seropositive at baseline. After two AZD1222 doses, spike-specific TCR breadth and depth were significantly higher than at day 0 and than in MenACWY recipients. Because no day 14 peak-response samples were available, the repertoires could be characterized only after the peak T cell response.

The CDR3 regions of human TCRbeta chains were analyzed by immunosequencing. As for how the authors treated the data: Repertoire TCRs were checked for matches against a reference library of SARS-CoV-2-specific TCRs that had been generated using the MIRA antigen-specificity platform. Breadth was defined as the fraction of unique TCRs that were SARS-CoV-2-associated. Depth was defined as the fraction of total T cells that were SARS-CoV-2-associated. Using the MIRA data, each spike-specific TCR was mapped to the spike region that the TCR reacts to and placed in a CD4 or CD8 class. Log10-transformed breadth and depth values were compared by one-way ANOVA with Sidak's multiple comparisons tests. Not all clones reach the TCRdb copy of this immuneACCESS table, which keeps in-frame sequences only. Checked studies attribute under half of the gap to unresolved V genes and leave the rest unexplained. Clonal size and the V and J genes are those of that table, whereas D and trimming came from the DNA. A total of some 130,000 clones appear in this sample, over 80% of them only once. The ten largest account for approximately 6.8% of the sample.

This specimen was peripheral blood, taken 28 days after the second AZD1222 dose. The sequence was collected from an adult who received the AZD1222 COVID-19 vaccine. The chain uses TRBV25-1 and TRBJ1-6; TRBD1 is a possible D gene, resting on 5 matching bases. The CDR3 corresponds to CASSESPGINSPLHF. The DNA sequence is TGTGCCAGCAGTGAATCGCCAGGGATTAATTCACCCCTCCACTTT.